These 14 T cell receptor beta chains were sequenced from one sample in a study of T-cell reconstitution after alpha-beta-depleted transplantation in children. It was with unique molecular identifiers that the TCRbeta library was prepared. TCRdb used MiXCR to reprocess the PCR reads, holding one entry per CDR3 protein. The repertoire holds about a million distinct CDR3 sequences, with roughly 29% as singletons. The source material was PBMCs, mostly from graft donor cells, sampled 360 days after TCRalphabeta/CD19-depleted stem cell transplant. These receptors were taken from a boy younger than two who had a stem cell transplant for SCID, so the T cells may come from the graft donor.

CDR3 in amino acids: CASSQVEHVAYEQYF. CDR3 sequence (DNA): TGTGCCAGCAGCCAAGTCGAGCACGTCGCCTACGAGCAGTACTTC. The chain has TRBV4-2 and TRBJ2-7; no clear D. The CDR3 runs 15 residues. Germline CDR1 reads LGHNA; CDR2 reads YNFKEQ. Trimming took off 1 base at V and 2 bases at J, with 12 bases between the two ends.

This clonotype was detected a few times. V is TRBV28 and J is TRBJ1-4; D unresolved. This CDR3 has 16 residues. The germline gives CDR1 MDHEN, CDR2 SYDVKM. Trimming cost V 6 bases and J 0 bases, with 14 bases left between them. CDR3 amino acids: CASSTLLAATNEKLFF. The CDR3 DNA is TGTGCCAGCAGCACCCTCCTGGCAGCAACTAATGAAAAACTGTTTTTT.

This clonotype was counted only a few times. This sequence joins TRBV29-1 and TRBJ2-1, with 11 bases matching TRBD1. V dropped 7 bases and J dropped 8; count of bases not matched to a gene: 10. CDR1 and CDR2 (germline): SQVTM, ANQGSEA. The CDR3 sequence is 14 residues long. CDR3 amino acids: CSAMPGQGVYEQFF. CDR3 in DNA: TGCAGCGCGATGCCGGGACAGGGGGTATATGAGCAGTTCTTC.

This clonotype was recorded many times. The chain carries TRBV9 and TRBJ2-7, with 7 bases fitting TRBD1. V lost 0 bases and J lost 3; bases outside the gene matches: 0. Germline V gives CDR1 SGDLS, CDR2 YYNGEE. This CDR3 comprises 13 residues. As DNA, the CDR3 is TGTGCCAGCAGCGTAGGGGACAGCTACGAGCAGTACTTC. Amino acids: CASSVGDSYEQYF.

This clonotype was observed a handful of times. CDR3 sequence: CASSIDPNGQPQHF. In nucleotides, the CDR3 is TGTGCCAGTAGTATAGATCCTAACGGTCAGCCCCAGCATTTT. V and J are TRBV19 and TRBJ1-5, with no clear D. Germline V gene lookup returns CDR1 LNHDA and CDR2 SQIVND (reference sequence). This CDR3 spans 14 amino acids. Trimming stripped 0 bases from V and 6 bases from J, with 9 bases between.

The rearrangement joins TRBV11-1 to TRBJ2-3; D may be TRBD1 or TRBD2 (5 bases each). There are 18 residues in the CDR3. The V gene's germline CDR1 is SGHAT and CDR2 FQDESV (reference sequence). V shed 0 bases and J shed 2 bases, with 18 bases lying between them. The CDR3 DNA reads as TGTGCCAGCAGCTTAGCGGGGTCCCGGGACGGGAACACAGATACGCAGTATTTT. Protein product: CASSLAGSRDGNTDTQYF.

The V call is TRBV27, the J call TRBJ2-3; 11 bases line up with TRBD2. The length of the CDR3 is 15 residues. V trimming: 7 bases; J trimming: 1 base; junction bases outside the gene matches: 4. Germline CDR1 and CDR2: MNHEY and SMNVEV (reference sequence). The CDR3 spells CASISLAGGTDTQYF. Written as DNA, the CDR3 is TGTGCCAGCATTTCACTAGCGGGGGGCACAGATACGCAGTATTTT.

This clonotype was counted between two and nine times. The chain is built from TRBV7-6 and TRBJ2-7, with 8 bases matching TRBD2. Germline V gene sequence: CDR1 SGHVS, CDR2 FNYEAQ. V was pared by 5 bases and J by 4 bases, with 10 bases of the junction left unmatched. This CDR3 contains 15 residues. In nucleotides, the CDR3 is TGTGCCAGCAGCCGCGGAGTAGCGGGGCAATACGAGCAGTACTTC. It encodes CASSRGVAGQYEQYF.

This clonotype was counted between two and nine times. This chain uses TRBV11-1 with TRBJ2-3, with 8 bases fitting TRBD2. CDR3 length equals 18 residues. Germline V gives CDR1 SGHAT, CDR2 FQDESV (reference sequence). Unmatched junction bases numbered 13, after V lost 3 bases and J lost 2 bases. As DNA, the CDR3 is TGTGCCAGCAGCTTCTCGCGGGGGGCCTTCACCCTCACAGATACGCAGTATTTT. Its translation is CASSFSRGAFTLTDTQYF.

Written as DNA, the CDR3 is TGCGCCAGCAGCCCCCCTGTGGGGGGGCAGGGGTCAGATACGCAGTATTTT. It translates to CASSPPVGGQGSDTQYF. The chain combines TRBV5-1 with TRBJ2-3; D perhaps matches TRBD2 (7 bases). Germline CDR1 and CDR2: SGHRS and YFSETQ. V was clipped by 4 bases and J by 4 bases, with 22 bases between them. The CDR3 sequence is 17 residues long.

The CDR3, as DNA: TGCGCCAGCAGCTTGTTGTTAGCGGGGGCTATCACAGATACGCAGTATTTT. This translates into CASSLLLAGAITDTQYF. J is TRBJ2-3 and V is TRBV5-1, with 9 bases matching TRBD2. Germline loops: CDR1 SGHRS, CDR2 YFSETQ. With 1 base clipped from V and 2 bases from J, the junction kept 8 bases outside the gene matches. This CDR3 contains 17 residues.

The chain is built from TRBV4-2 and TRBJ2-5; D gene unclear. The V and J ends lost 4 bases and 1 base respectively, with 13 bases between them. Germline V gene sequence: CDR1 LGHNA, CDR2 YNFKEQ. The CDR3 is made up of 15 amino acids. CDR3 sequence (DNA): TGTGCCAGCAGCCCCGCAGGACCGAGCCAAGAGACCCAGTACTTC. Protein: CASSPAGPSQETQYF.

This clonotype appeared many times. The chain couples TRBV7-8 to TRBJ2-5, with D uncertain. CDR3 size: 13 residues. With 1 base removed from V and 5 bases from J, the gap between germline ends came to 8 bases. Germline V CDR1 and CDR2: SGHVS, FQNEAQ. CDR3: CASSLGAVETQYF. The CDR3 DNA follows: TGTGCCAGCAGCTTAGGGGCGGTGGAGACCCAGTACTTC.

This clonotype appeared a few times. J is TRBJ2-7 and V is TRBV5-1; possible D gene TRBD2, 6 bases. Germline CDR1 is SGHRS and CDR2 is YFSETQ. V lost 0 bases to trimming and J lost 3 bases, with 13 bases between them. There are 15 residues in the CDR3. The CDR3 nucleotides read TGCGCCAGCAGCTTGGCGGAGGGGTCTATCTACGAGCAGTACTTC. Encoded protein: CASSLAEGSIYEQYF.